Each of the 29 T cell receptor beta chains below was sequenced from the same sample in a study of human T cells and chemical hapten exposure. TCRdb re-called the RACE reads with MiXCR, one entry per CDR3 protein. The sample gives tens of thousands of distinct CDR3 sequences, 9.5% to 10% of which show up once; approximately 1.6% is in the top ten. Indicated time point: patch test 2, 6 weeks after DPC sensitization. Treatment here: therapeutic diphenylcyclopropenone sensitization with weekly scalp DPC. The sequenced sample was whole blood, obtained in connection with sensitization to the hapten diphenylcyclopropenone (DPC). The receptors originated from a woman aged 50 to 65 with alopecia areata. Some clones in this sample may be carry-over from other donors' samples.

J is TRBJ2-1 and V is TRBV10-2; 12 bases map to TRBD2. Trimming took 1 base from V and 6 from J; bases not matched to a gene: 7. Germline CDR1 is WSHSY and CDR2 is SAAADI. The CDR3 runs to 17 residues. The CDR3 nucleotides are TGCGCCAGCAGTGAGTGGGGAACTAGCGGGGGGTTCAATGAGCAGTTCTTC. This translates into CASSEWGTSGGFNEQFF.

The gene calls are TRBV7-9 and TRBJ2-7; 9 bases align to TRBD1. J lost 2 bases, V lost 5 bases, and 4 bases had no gene match. This CDR3 contains 14 residues. CDR1 is SEHNR, CDR2 FQNEAQ, per germline (reference sequence). The DNA of the CDR3 is TGTGCCAGCAGCCCCGGGACAGGGCCCTACGAGCAGTACTTC. It codes for CASSPGTGPYEQYF.

The V call is TRBV6-1, the J call TRBJ2-7, with D possibly being TRBD1 (6 bases). The germline CDR1 and CDR2 sequences are MNHNS and SASEGT. This CDR3 is built from 14 residues. The V end was cut by 6 bases, the J end by 0 bases, with 12 bases between. The DNA of the CDR3 is TGTGCCAGCAGCGCCCAGGGGAACTCCTACGAGCAGTACTTC. Its protein product is CASSAQGNSYEQYF.

This clonotype has a count of ten or more. V usage is TRBV20-1 and J usage is TRBJ2-3, with D perhaps matching TRBD2 (5 bases). Germline loops: CDR1 DFQATT, CDR2 SNEGSKA (reference sequence). The ends were cut back, 2 bases at V and 0 bases at J, with 9 bases in the middle. The CDR3 has 14 residues. The chain's CDR3 is CSARPRTSTDTQYF. The CDR3 DNA reads as TGCAGTGCTAGACCGAGGACTAGCACAGATACGCAGTATTTT.

The chain carries TRBV5-1 and TRBJ1-2; D call uncertain. The germline V gene has CDR1 SGHRS and CDR2 YFSETQ. Trimming pared 0 bases from V and 3 bases from J, leaving 12 bases between. The CDR3 is made up of 15 amino acids. CDR3 region: CASSLATDMHYGYTF. The CDR3 region has the DNA TGCGCCAGCAGCTTGGCGACGGATATGCACTATGGCTACACCTTC.

With regard to this clonotype: This may come from a read error, since a much larger clone is one base off. The chain carries TRBV24-1 and TRBJ2-6, with 8 bases aligning to TRBD1. Germline V gene lookup returns CDR1 KGHDR and CDR2 SFDVKD. This CDR3 region has 18 residues. The CDR3 sequence: CTTSDFGTGRSGANVLTF. CDR3 nucleotides: TGTACCACCAGTGATTTCGGGACAGGTCGCTCTGGGGCCAACGTCCTGACTTTC.

Many counts were recorded for this clonotype. V is TRBV5-5 and J is TRBJ1-4, with 9 bases fitting TRBD1. The junction had 10 bases not matched to a gene; V was cut back by 6 bases and J by 7 bases. CDR3 length: 15 residues. Germline V lookup: CDR1 SGHKS, CDR2 YYEKEE (reference sequence). In DNA form, the CDR3 reads TGTGCCAGCACCACCGGACAGGGGAAAGGTGAAAAACTGTTTTTT. Translation: CASTTGQGKGEKLFF.

This clonotype was recorded many times. The CDR3 loop reads CASSLQGSSPLHF. The CDR3 DNA reads TGTGCCAGCAGCCTGCAGGGGTCCTCACCCCTCCACTTT. The rearrangement joins TRBV14 to TRBJ1-6; weak D call: TRBD1 (6 bases). In germline, CDR1 is SGHDN, CDR2 FVKESK. This CDR3 contains 13 residues. The V end was cut by 4 bases, the J end by 10 bases, with 11 bases between.

The sample holds a few counts of this clonotype. The chain recombines TRBV5-5 with TRBJ2-7; D remains ambiguous. The germline V gene has CDR1 SGHKS and CDR2 YYEKEE (reference sequence). Trimming cost V 0 bases and J 0 bases, with 10 bases left between them. This CDR3 comprises 15 residues. CDR3 residues: CASSLGSRTSYEQYF. The CDR3 DNA reads TGTGCCAGCAGCTTGGGGTCGCGCACCTCCTACGAGCAGTACTTC.

This clonotype has a count of ten or more. The chain combines TRBV4-1 with TRBJ1-4; D call uncertain. Trimming took 1 base from V and 3 from J, leaving 12 bases between them. In germline, CDR1 is MGHRA, CDR2 YSYEKL. The CDR3 totals 16 residues. The CDR3 nucleotides read TGCGCCAGCAGCCAAGCGATGGGGTTGGCTAATGAAAAACTGTTTTTT. This gives the protein CASSQAMGLANEKLFF.

This clonotype appeared many times. The chain carries TRBV11-2 and TRBJ2-5; no clear D gene. Germline V CDR1 and CDR2: SGHAT, FQNNGV. The CDR3 consists of 14 residues. Trimming left V 5 bases short and J 4 bases short, with 14 bases between. DNA of the CDR3: TGTGCCAGCAGCCCCCGATATAGCAGAGAGACCCAGTACTTC. The encoded protein is CASSPRYSRETQYF.

V is TRBV7-2 and J is TRBJ2-3; D is perhaps TRBD1 (5 bases). Germline V gene sequence: CDR1 SGHTA, CDR2 FQGNSA. The CDR3 is made up of 16 amino acids. V was shortened by 5 bases and J by 1 base, with 16 bases between the two germline ends. The CDR3 nucleotides read TGTGCCAGCAGCCTACCCCAGGGCGGCCGCACAGATACGCAGTATTTT. It translates to CASSLPQGGRTDTQYF.

The chain uses TRBV11-2 and TRBJ2-6; no clear D gene. The germline gives CDR1 SGHAT, CDR2 FQNNGV. The CDR3 has 13 residues. Deletions cut 3 bases from V and 3 bases from J, with 3 bases between. This CDR3 is CASSLVGANVLTF. The CDR3 DNA reads as TGTGCCAGCAGCTTGGTTGGGGCCAACGTCCTGACTTTC. The full variable domain, its missing parts supplied by reference TRBV11-2 and TRBJ2-6, is EAGVAQSPRYKIIEKRQSVAFWCNPISGHATLYWYQQILGQGPKLLIQFQNNGVVDDSQLPKDRFSAERLKGVDSTLKIQPAKLEDSAVYLCASSLVGANVLTFGAGSRLTVL.

This clonotype was seen a few times. J is TRBJ2-1 and V is TRBV29-1, with D perhaps matching TRBD1 (5 bases). CDR1 and CDR2 from the germline V gene are SQVTM and ANQGSEA. V dropped 7 bases and J dropped 4 bases, with 17 bases sitting between them. This CDR3 contains 14 residues. The CDR3 bases are TGCAGCGAGCTGGCCTTGGGGCCTTACAATGAGCAGTTCTTC. Amino acid sequence: CSELALGPYNEQFF.

The chain has TRBV5-1 and TRBJ2-7, with D possibly TRBD1 on 5 matching bases. The CDR3 loop spans 14 amino acids. Deletions cut 9 bases from V and 7 bases from J, with 23 bases between. Germline lookup yields CDR1 SGHRS and CDR2 YFSETQ. In nucleotides, the CDR3 is TGCGCCACCTCGACCAGGGCCCAGAGTGGTGAGCAGTACTTC. This codes for CATSTRAQSGEQYF.

This clonotype appeared a few times. This chain connects TRBV9 to TRBJ2-7; 8 nucleotides align to TRBD2. CDR1 SGDLS and CDR2 YYNGEE come from the germline V gene. The V gene end was trimmed by 3 bases and the J gene end by 0 bases; junction bases not matched to a gene: 2. The CDR3 is 14 residues long. The CDR3 DNA sequence: TGTGCCAGCAGCGCGGGAGGGACCTCCTACGAGCAGTACTTC. This sequence encodes CASSAGGTSYEQYF.

The genes are TRBV6-4 and TRBJ2-7, with unresolved D. CDR1 and CDR2 from the germline V gene are MRHNA and SNTAGT. The CDR3 runs to 13 residues. V shed 2 bases and J shed 3 bases, with 8 bases lying between them. The CDR3 DNA reads TGTGCCAGCAGTGACAAACCCTACTACGAGCAGTACTTC. Its protein is CASSDKPYYEQYF.

The V and J genes are TRBV12-3 or TRBV12-4 and TRBJ1-2; 7 bases are a match to TRBD1. This CDR3 has 16 residues. The V and J ends lost 2 bases and 8 bases, in that order; junction bases with no gene match: 14. CDR3 bases: TGTGCCAGCAGTTTATATCGTCCCGGGACAGAGTACGGCTACACCTTC. This encodes CASSLYRPGTEYGYTF.

This clonotype was detected a few times. V gene TRBV6-2 or TRBV6-3 combines with J gene TRBJ2-7, with 10 nucleotides matching TRBD2. The CDR3 runs to 15 residues. Germline values: CDR1 MNHEY, CDR2 SVGEGT. V shed 3 bases, J shed 3 bases, and the junction held 5 bases outside the gene matches. CDR3 sequence (DNA): TGTGCCAGCAGTTATGGTATAGCGGGAGGCTACGAGCAGTACTTC. This sequence encodes CASSYGIAGGYEQYF.

There are many counts of this clonotype. V gene TRBV6-5 combines with J gene TRBJ2-1; no definite D call. The V end was cut by 8 bases, the J end by 6 bases, with 17 bases between. CDR1 MNHEY and CDR2 SVGAGI come from the germline V gene. CDR3 length equals 14 residues. The CDR3: CASSVNRMSNEQFF. The CDR3 region has the DNA TGTGCCAGCTCGGTAAACAGAATGAGCAATGAGCAGTTCTTC.

This clonotype was seen repeatedly, ten times or more. The chain links TRBV27 to TRBJ2-7; perhaps TRBD1 as D (6 bases). Trimming took 2 bases from V and 0 from J, leaving 20 bases between them. Germline values: CDR1 MNHEY, CDR2 SMNVEV (reference sequence). CDR3 size: 18 residues. CDR3 protein: CASSLRAQGLPISYEQYF. In nucleotides, the CDR3 is TGTGCCAGCAGTTTAAGGGCCCAGGGGCTACCTATCTCCTACGAGCAGTACTTC.

This clonotype has a count of ten or more. The chain is built from TRBV7-9 and TRBJ1-5, with a weak D call TRBD1 (5 bases). V was cut by 5 bases and J by 0 bases, with 8 bases left in between. In germline, CDR1 is SEHNR, CDR2 FQNEAQ (reference sequence). The CDR3 runs 14 residues. This chain's CDR3 is CASSNGHSNQPQHF. CDR3 coding DNA: TGTGCCAGCAGCAACGGACATAGCAATCAGCCCCAGCATTTT.

This chain links TRBV3-1 with TRBJ2-1; TRBD2 might be the D (5 bases). The CDR3 covers 13 residues. CDR1 LGHDT and CDR2 YNNKEL come from the germline V gene (reference sequence). V lost 2 bases and J lost 6, with 8 bases in between. Here the CDR3 reads CASSQWRVNEQFF. CDR3 bases: TGTGCCAGCAGCCAATGGCGGGTCAATGAGCAGTTCTTC.

A few counts support this clonotype. The chain is built from TRBV19 and TRBJ1-2, with D hard to call. Germline lookup yields CDR1 LNHDA and CDR2 SQIVND (reference sequence). The length of the CDR3 is 14 residues. Trimming removed 7 bases from V and 1 base from J, with 13 bases in between. CDR3 bases: TGTGCCAGTATTGACTTCTACAGTAACTATGGCTACACCTTC. It encodes CASIDFYSNYGYTF.

The CDR3 reads CASRPGTANTGELFF. The CDR3, as DNA: TGTGCCAGCAGACCCGGGACCGCGAACACCGGGGAGCTGTTTTTT. This chain links TRBV11-2 with TRBJ2-2; D possibly uses TRBD1 or TRBD2 (5 bases each). The germline CDR1 and CDR2 sequences are SGHAT and FQNNGV. The ends were cut back, 6 bases at V and 0 bases at J, with 11 bases in the middle. This CDR3 comprises 15 residues.

This rearrangement joins TRBV29-1 to TRBJ2-7, with D possibly TRBD1 on 5 matching bases. The CDR3 consists of 13 residues. Germline values: CDR1 SQVTM, CDR2 ANQGSEA. V lost 3 bases and J 2 bases, leaving 11 bases between the germline ends. The CDR3 loop is CSVDTAGPYEQYF. CDR3 bases: TGCAGCGTTGATACGGCAGGGCCCTACGAGCAGTACTTC.

About this clonotype: The conserved phenylalanine or tryptophan normally closing the CDR3 is absent here, so this likely arose from a read error. V usage is TRBV3-1 and J usage is TRBJ1-1; perhaps TRBD1 as D (5 bases). Germline CDR1 and CDR2: LGHDT and YNNKEL (reference sequence). The CDR3 spans 14 residues. The V end was cut by 6 bases, the J end by 4 bases, with 15 bases between. CDR3 coding DNA: TGTGCCAGCAGACGCTTAGGGGCTCCCACTGAAGCTTTCTCT. Translating it yields CASRRLGAPTEAFS.

The V gene is TRBV7-6, the J gene TRBJ1-4, with D tentatively TRBD1 (6 bases). Trimming left V 5 bases short and J 10 bases short, with 29 bases between. The germline CDR1 and CDR2 sequences are SGHVS and FNYEAQ. The CDR3 has 18 residues. The CDR3 DNA sequence: TGTGCCAGCAGCCTTCTCAGAAGTGGGGGCGTTAAGGAGGGAAAACTGTTTTTT. Its protein is CASSLLRSGGVKEGKLFF.

This clonotype appeared a few times. The chain is built from TRBV20-1 and TRBJ1-1; 11 bases line up with TRBD1. The CDR3 loop spans 13 amino acids. V shed 6 bases, J shed 4 bases, and the junction held 4 bases outside the gene matches. Germline CDR1 DFQATT, CDR2 SNEGSKA (reference sequence). In DNA form, the CDR3 reads TGCAGTGCGGGGACAGGGGGGGCCACTGAAGCTTTCTTT. This translates into CSAGTGGATEAFF.